This T cell receptor (beta chain) comes out of a study of graft-versus-host responses after intestinal transplantation (dated by TCRdb to the early 2020s). Context from the whole study: Multivisceral, liver-intestinal, or isolated intestinal transplants were received by the recipients. Every recipient was given anti-thymocyte globulin induction, followed by around three years of maintenance tacrolimus and steroids. Rather than going through the commercial service, samples from three later patients were sequenced in-house on an Illumina MiSeq and processed with MiXCR. The cohort enrolled 20 to 30 intestinal transplant recipients, one of whom was a retransplant, and a few patients without pretransplant specimens were excluded. Alloreactive clones were identified by sequencing pre-transplant mixed lymphocyte reaction products and comparing these products with unstimulated pre-transplant donor and recipient T cells. After intestinal transplantation, graft-versus-host and host-versus-graft alloreactive T cell clones were followed in the graft, circulation and bone marrow using bulk TCR-beta CDR3 sequencing. Donor T cell macrochimerism was defined as a peak of at least 4% donor T cells among recipient peripheral blood mononuclear cells. Overall study outcomes, separate from this receptor: Peak levels of circulating GvH clones were associated with declines in HvG clones early after transplant. Patients with donor T cell macrochimerism had high GvH to HvG T cell clonal ratios in their allografts. Conclusions were limited by the relatively low number and heterogeneity of intestinal transplant patients. GvH clones were found in recipient bone marrow, and some of the GvH clones appeared earlier in ileal mucosa or blood, which is consistent with an intestinal mucosal origin.

In the first month after transplant, blood samples were collected up to 4 times, and after that at least monthly when available. Trimming at the junction amounts to 7 bases on V and 6 bases on J, and the germline ends lie 13 bases apart. Measured from the cysteine to the phenylalanine, the CDR3 is 13 residues long. Only the CDR3 DNA stays, 39 bases, in frame from base 1. Via the germline V gene (reference sequence), CDR1 is SEHNR and CDR2 FQNEAQ. Library creation used the immunoSEQ multiplex PCR assay. For most patients, high-throughput TCR-beta CDR3 sequencing of genomic DNA was performed by Adaptive Biotechnologies. On the study's bioinformatics: Adaptive's ImmunoSEQ software was the source of the TCR sequencing data for about 17 patients, while a few other patients were processed with MiXCR and VDJtools. CDR3 nucleotide sequences shared between donor and recipient were removed because the origin of such sequences could not be assigned. To count as alloreactive, a clone needed at least 2-fold expansion over unstimulated cells and a minimum CFSE-low frequency of 0.002% (template counts) or 0.001% (read counts). A clone was considered mappable if detected in the sequenced pre-transplant spleen, lymph node, or MLR CFSE-low populations of the donor or recipient. The cumulative frequency of alloreactive clones was calculated as a percentage of all sequences, weighted by copy number. Drawn from immuneACCESS, this table holds only the in-frame rearrangements with V and J called that TCRdb kept. Clones are partly lost; checked studies trace under half to an unresolved V gene and leave the rest unexplained. V, J and clone size are those of that table, while D and trimming were read from the DNA. Within this sample are around 9,000 clones, with about 93% of them counted one time only. Together, the top ten hold around 1.9% of the sample.

The sample holds one count of this clone. Its cognate antigen has yet to be identified. Base qualities are missing; no much larger clone stands one base away. The source material was PBMCs, sampled 11 days after intestinal transplantation. The chain was built from TRBV7-9 and TRBJ2-1; the D gene is perhaps TRBD2, on 6 matching bases. This TCR was recovered from a human patient who received an intestinal transplant, so some T cells may come from the graft donor. The nucleotide sequence reads as follows: TGTGCCAGCAAGAAGGAGGGGAGCAATGAGCAGTTCTTC. Translated, it reads CASKKEGSNEQFF.